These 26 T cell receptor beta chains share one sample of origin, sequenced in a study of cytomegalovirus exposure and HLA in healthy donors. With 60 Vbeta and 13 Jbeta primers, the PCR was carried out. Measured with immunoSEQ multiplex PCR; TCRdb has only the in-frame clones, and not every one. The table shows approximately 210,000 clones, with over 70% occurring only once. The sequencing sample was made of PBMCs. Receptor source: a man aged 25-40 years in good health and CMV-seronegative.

CDR3 sequence reads: CASSLAGTGGGSGELFF. The CDR3 coding sequence is TGTGCCAGCAGCTTAGCCGGGACAGGGGGAGGGTCCGGGGAGCTGTTTTTT. The chain uses TRBV7-2 and TRBJ2-2, with 11 bases aligning to TRBD1. The CDR3 is 17 residues long. Germline CDR1 and CDR2: SGHTA and FQGNSA. V lost 0 bases, J lost 6 bases, and 6 bases stayed unmatched.

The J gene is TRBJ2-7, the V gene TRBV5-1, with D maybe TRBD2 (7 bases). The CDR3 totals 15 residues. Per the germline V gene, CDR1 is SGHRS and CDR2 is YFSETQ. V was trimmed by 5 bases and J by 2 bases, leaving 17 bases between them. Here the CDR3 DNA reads TGCGCCAGCAGAGGTGGGGGGGCTAGCACCTACGAGCAGTACTTC. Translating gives CASRGGGASTYEQYF.

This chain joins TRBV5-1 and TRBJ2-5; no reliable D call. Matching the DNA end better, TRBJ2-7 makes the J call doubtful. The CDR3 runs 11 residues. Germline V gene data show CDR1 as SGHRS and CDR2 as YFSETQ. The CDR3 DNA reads TGCGCCAGCAGCCTGAACTACGAGCAGTACTTC. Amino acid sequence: CASSLNYEQYF.

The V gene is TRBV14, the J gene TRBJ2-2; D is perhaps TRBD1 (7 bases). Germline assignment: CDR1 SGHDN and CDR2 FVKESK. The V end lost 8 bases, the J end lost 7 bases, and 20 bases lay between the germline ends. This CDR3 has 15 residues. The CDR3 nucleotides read TGTGCCAGCCAAATCGCAGGGGGAGGCAGCGGGGAGCTGTTTTTT. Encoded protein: CASQIAGGGSGELFF.

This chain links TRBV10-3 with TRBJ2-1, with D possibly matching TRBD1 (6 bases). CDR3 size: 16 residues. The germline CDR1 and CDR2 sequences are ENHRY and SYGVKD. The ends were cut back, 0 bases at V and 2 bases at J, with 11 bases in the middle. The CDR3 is CAISESSGAAYNEQFF. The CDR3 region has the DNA TGTGCCATCAGTGAGTCATCAGGGGCCGCCTACAATGAGCAGTTCTTC.

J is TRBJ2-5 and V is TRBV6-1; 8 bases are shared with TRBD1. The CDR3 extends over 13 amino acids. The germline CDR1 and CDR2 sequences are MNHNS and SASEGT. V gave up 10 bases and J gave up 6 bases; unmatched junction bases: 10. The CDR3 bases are TGTGCCACACCCGCGACAGGGGTACAGACCCAGTACTTC. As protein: CATPATGVQTQYF.

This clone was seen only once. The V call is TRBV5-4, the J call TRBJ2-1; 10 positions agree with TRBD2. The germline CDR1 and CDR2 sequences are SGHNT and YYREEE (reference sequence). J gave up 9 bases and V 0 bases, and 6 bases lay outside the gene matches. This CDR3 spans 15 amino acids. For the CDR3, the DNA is TGTGCCAGCAGCTTGGGGGGACTAGCGTCGCGTGAGCAGTTCTTC. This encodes CASSLGGLASREQFF. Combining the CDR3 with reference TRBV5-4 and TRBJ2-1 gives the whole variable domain ETGVTQSPTHLIKTRGQQVTLRCSSQSGHNTVSWYQQALGQGPQFIFQYYREEENGRGNFPPRFSGLQFPNYSSELNVNALELDDSALYLCASSLGGLASREQFFGPGTRLTVL.

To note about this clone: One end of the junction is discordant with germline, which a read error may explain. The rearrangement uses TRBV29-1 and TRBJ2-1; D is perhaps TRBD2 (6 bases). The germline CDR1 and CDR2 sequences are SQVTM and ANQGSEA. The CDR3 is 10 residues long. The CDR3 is CSVELRGRLF. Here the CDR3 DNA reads TGCAGCGTTGAATTACGAGGGAGGCTCTTC.

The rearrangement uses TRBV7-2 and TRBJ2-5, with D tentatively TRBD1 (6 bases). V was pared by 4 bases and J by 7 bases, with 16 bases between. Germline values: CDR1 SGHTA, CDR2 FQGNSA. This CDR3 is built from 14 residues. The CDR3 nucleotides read TGTGCCAGCAGCTCGCTGGGGGTAGGGGGGACCCAGTACTTC. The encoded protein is CASSSLGVGGTQYF. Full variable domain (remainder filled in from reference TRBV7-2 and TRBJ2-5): GAGVSQSPSNKVTEKGKDVELRCDPISGHTALYWYRQSLGQGLEFLIYFQGNSAPDKSGLPSDRFSAERTGGSVSTLTIQRTQQEDSAVYLCASSSLGVGGTQYFGPGTRLLVL.

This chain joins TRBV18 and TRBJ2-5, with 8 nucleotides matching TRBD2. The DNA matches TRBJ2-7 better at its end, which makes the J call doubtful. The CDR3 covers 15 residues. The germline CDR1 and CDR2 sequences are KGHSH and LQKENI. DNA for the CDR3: TGTGCCAGCTCTTGGGTCGAGCGGGGGACCTACGAGCAGTACTTC. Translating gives CASSWVERGTYEQYF.

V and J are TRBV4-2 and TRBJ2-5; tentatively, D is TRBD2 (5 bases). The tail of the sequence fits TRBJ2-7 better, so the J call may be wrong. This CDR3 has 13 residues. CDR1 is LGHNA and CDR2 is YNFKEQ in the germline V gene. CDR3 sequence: CASSPPREYEQYF. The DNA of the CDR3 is TGTGCCAGCAGCCCGCCCCGGGAATACGAGCAGTACTTC.

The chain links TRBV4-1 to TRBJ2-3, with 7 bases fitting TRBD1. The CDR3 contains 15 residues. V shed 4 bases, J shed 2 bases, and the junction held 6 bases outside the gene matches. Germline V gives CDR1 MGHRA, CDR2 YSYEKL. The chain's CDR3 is CASSPPGTATDTQYF. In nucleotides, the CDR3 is TGCGCCAGCAGCCCTCCGGGGACAGCCACAGATACGCAGTATTTT.

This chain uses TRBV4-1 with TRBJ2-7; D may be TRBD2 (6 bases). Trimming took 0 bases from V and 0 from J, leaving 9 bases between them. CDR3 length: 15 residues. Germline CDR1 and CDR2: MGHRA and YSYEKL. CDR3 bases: TGCGCCAGCAGCCAAGACAGCGGGTCCTCCTACGAGCAGTACTTC. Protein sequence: CASSQDSGSSYEQYF.

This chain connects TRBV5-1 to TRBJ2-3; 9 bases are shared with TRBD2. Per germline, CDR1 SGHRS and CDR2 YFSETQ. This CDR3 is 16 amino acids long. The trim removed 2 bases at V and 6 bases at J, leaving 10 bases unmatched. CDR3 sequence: CASSLAGGRLRDTQYF. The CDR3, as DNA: TGCGCCAGCAGCTTAGCGGGGGGCCGTCTTAGGGATACGCAGTATTTT.

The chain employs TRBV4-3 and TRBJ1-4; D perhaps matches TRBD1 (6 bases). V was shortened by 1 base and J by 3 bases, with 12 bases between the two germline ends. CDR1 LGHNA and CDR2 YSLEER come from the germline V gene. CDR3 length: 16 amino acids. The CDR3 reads CASSQAYRVANEKLFF. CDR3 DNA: TGCGCCAGCAGCCAAGCATACAGGGTGGCTAATGAAAAACTGTTTTTT.

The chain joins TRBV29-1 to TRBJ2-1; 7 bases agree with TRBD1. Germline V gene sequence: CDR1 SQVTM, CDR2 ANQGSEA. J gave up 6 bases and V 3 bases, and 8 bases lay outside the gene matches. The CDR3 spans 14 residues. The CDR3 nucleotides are TGCAGCGTTGATCGGCCGGACAGGCCCAATGAGCAGTTCTTC. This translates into CSVDRPDRPNEQFF.

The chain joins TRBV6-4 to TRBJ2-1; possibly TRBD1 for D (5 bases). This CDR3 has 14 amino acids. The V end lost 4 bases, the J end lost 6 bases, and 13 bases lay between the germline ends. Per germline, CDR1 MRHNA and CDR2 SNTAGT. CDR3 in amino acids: CASSGGGLRNEQFF. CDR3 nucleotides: TGTGCCAGCAGTGGGGGCGGTCTGCGCAATGAGCAGTTCTTC.

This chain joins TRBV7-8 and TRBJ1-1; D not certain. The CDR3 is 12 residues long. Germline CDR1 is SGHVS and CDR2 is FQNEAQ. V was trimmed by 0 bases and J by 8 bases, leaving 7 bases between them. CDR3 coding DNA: TGTGCCAGCAGCTTAGCGTCGGGAGAAGCTTTCTTT. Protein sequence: CASSLASGEAFF.

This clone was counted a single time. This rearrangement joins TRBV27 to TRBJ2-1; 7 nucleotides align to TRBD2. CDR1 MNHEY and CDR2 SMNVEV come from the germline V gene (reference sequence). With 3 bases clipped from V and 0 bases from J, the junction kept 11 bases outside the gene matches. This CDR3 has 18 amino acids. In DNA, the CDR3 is TGTGCCAGCAGTTTTCTCTACTCCGGGACTACCTCCTACAATGAGCAGTTCTTC. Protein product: CASSFLYSGTTSYNEQFF.

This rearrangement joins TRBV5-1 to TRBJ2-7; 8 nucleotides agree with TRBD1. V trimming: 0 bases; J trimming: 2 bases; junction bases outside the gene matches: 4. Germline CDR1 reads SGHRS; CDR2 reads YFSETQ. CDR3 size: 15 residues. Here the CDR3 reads CASSLGQGIPYEQYF. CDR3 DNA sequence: TGCGCCAGCAGCTTGGGACAGGGGATCCCCTACGAGCAGTACTTC.

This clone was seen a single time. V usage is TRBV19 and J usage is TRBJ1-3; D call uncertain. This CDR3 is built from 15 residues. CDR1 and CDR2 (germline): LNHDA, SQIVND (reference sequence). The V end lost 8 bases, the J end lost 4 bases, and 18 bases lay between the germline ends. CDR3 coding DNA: TGTGCCAGTGCCCTCGCCGTGGCAGAAGGAAACACCATATATTTT. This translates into CASALAVAEGNTIYF.

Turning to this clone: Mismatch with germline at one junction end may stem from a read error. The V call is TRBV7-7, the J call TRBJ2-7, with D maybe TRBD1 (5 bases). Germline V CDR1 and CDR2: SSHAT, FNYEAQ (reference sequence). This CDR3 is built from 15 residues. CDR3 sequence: CASSFGQGLTYEQYF. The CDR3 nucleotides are TGTGCTAGCAGCTTCGGTCAGGGTCTCACCTACGAGCAGTACTTC. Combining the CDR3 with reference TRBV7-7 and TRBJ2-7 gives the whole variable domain GAGVSQSPRYKVTKRGQDVTLRCDPISSHATLYWYQQALGQGPEFLTYFNYEAQPDKSGLPSDRFSAERPEGSISTLTIQRTEQRDSAMYRCASSFGQGLTYEQYFGPGTRLTVT.

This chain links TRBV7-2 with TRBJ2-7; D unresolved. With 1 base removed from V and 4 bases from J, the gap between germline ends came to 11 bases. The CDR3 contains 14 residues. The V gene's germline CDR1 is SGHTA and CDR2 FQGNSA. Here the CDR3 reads CASSLGPERYEQYF. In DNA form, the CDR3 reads TGTGCCAGCAGCTTAGGTCCGGAGAGGTACGAGCAGTACTTC.

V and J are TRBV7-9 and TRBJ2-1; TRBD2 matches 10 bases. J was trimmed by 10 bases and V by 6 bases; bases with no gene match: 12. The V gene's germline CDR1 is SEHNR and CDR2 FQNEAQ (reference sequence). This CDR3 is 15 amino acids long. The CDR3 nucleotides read TGTGCCAGCAGTGCTGGACTAGCGGCAATGGAGGAGCAGTTCTTC. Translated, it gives CASSAGLAAMEEQFF.

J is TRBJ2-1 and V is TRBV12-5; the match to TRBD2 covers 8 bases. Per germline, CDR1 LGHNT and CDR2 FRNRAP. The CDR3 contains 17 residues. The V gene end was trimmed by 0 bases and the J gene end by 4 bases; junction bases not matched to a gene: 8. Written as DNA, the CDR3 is TGTGCTAGTGGTTTGGTACGCGGGACTAGACCTTACAATGAGCAGTTCTTC. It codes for CASGLVRGTRPYNEQFF.

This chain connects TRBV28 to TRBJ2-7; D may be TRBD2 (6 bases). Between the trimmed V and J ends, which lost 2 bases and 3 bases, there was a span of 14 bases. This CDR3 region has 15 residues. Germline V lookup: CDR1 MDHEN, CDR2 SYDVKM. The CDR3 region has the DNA TGTGCCAGCAGTTTAGGGGGGTCCCAGCTCTACGAGCAGTACTTC. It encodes CASSLGGSQLYEQYF.